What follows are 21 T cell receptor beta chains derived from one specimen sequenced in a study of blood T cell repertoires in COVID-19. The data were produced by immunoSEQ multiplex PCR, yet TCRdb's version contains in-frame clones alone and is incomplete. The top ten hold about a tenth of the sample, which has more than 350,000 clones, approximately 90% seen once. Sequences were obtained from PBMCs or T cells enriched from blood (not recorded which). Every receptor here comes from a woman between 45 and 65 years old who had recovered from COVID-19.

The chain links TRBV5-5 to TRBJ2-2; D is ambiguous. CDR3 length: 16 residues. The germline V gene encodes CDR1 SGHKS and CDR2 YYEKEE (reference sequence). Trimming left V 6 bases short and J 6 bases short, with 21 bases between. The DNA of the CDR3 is TGTGCCAGCACCTCCCACGAACTTACTGTGGCCGGGGAGCTGTTTTTT. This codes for CASTSHELTVAGELFF. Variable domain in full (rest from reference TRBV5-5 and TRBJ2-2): DAGVTQSPTHLIKTRGQQVTLRCSPISGHKSVSWYQQVLGQGPQFIFQYYEKEERGRGNFPDRFSARQFPNYSSELNVNALLLGDSALYLCASTSHELTVAGELFFGEGSRLTVL.

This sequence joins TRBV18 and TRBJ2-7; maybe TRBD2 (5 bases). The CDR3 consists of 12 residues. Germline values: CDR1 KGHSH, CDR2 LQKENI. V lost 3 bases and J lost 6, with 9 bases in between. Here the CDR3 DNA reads TGTGCCAGCTCACCGCGTCGGGGCGAGCAGTACTTC. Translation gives CASSPRRGEQYF.

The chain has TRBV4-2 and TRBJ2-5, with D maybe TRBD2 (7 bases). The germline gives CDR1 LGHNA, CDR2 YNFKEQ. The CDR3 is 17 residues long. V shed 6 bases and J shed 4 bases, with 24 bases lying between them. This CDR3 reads CASSREGGEPAGETQYF. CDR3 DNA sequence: TGTGCCAGCAGTCGTGAGGGGGGGGAGCCAGCAGGAGAGACCCAGTACTTC.

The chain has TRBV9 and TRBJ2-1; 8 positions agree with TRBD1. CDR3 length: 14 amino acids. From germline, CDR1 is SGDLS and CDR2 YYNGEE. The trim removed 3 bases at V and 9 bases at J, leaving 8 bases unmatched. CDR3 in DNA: TGTGCCAGCAGCGCGCCCGGGACAGGCACTGAGCAGTTCTTC. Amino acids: CASSAPGTGTEQFF.

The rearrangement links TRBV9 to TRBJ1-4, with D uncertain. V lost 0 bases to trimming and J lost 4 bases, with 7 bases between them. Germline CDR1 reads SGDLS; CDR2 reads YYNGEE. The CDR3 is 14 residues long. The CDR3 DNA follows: TGTGCCAGCAGCGTAGGAACTCATAATGAAAAACTGTTTTTT. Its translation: CASSVGTHNEKLFF.

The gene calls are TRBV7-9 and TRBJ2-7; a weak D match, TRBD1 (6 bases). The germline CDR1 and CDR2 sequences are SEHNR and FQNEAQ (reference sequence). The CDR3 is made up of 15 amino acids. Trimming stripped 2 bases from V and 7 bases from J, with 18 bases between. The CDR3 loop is CASSLSQGQALEQYF. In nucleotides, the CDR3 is TGTGCCAGCAGCTTATCACAGGGCCAAGCGCTTGAGCAGTACTTC.

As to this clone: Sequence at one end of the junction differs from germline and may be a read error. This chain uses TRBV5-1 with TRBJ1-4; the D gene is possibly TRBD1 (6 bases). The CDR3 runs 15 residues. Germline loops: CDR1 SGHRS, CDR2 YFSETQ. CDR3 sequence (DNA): TGCACCAGCAGCCCTACAGGACAGTTTAATGAAAAACTGTTTTTT. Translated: CTSSPTGQFNEKLFF.

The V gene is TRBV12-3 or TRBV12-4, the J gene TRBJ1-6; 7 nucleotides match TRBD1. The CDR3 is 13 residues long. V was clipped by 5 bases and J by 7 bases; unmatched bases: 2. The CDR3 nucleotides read TGTGCCAGCAGTCTGGGACAGAATTCACCCCTCCACTTT. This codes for CASSLGQNSPLHF.

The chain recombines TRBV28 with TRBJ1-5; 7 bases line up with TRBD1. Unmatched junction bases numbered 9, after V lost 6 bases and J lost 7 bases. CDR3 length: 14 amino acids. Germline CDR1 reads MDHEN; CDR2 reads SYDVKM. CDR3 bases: TGTGCCAGCAGAATTGGGACAGCTGGGCAGCCCCAGCATTTT. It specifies CASRIGTAGQPQHF.

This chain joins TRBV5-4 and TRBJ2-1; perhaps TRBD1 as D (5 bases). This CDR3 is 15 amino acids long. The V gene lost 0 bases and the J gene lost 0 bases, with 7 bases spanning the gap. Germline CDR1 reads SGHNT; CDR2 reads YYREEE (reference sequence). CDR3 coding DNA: TGTGCCAGCAGCTTGGTAGGGGTCTCCTACAATGAGCAGTTCTTC. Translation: CASSLVGVSYNEQFF.

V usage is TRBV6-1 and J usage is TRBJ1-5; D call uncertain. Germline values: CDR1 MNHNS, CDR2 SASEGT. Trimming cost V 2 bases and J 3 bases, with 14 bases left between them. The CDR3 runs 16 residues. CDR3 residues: CASSETLKQINQPQHF. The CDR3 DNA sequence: TGTGCCAGCAGTGAAACCTTGAAACAGATCAATCAGCCCCAGCATTTT.

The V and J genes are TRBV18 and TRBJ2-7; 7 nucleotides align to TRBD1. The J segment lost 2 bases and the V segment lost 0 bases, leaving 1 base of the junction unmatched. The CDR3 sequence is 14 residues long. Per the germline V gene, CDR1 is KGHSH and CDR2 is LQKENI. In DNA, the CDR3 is TGTGCCAGCTCACCACCGACAGGGACCTACGAGCAGTACTTC. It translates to CASSPPTGTYEQYF.

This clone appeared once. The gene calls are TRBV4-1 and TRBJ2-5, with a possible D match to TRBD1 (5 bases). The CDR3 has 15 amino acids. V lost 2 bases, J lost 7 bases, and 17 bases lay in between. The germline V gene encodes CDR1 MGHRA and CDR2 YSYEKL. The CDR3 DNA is TGCGCCAGCAGCCAAAGAACAGGCGCCTTAGGGACCCAGTACTTC. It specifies CASSQRTGALGTQYF.

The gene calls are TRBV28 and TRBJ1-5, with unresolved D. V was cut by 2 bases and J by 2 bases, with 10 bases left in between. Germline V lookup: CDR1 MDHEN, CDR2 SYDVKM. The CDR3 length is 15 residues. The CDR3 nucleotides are TGTGCCAGCAGTTTAAGAGGGTCTGGCAATCAGCCCCAGCATTTT. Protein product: CASSLRGSGNQPQHF.

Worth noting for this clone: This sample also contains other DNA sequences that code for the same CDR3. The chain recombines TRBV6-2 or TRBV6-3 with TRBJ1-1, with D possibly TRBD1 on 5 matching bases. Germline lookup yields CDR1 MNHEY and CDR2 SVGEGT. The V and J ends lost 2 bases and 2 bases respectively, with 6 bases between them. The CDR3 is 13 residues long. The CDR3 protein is CASSYQGNTEAFF. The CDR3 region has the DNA TGTGCCAGCAGTTACCAGGGTAACACTGAAGCTTTCTTT.

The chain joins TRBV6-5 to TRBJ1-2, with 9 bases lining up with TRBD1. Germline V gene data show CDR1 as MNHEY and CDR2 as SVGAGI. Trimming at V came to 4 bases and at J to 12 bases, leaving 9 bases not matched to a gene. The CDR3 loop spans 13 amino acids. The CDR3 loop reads CASSSGWDRVHTF. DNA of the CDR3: TGTGCCAGCAGTTCCGGATGGGACAGGGTGCACACCTTC.

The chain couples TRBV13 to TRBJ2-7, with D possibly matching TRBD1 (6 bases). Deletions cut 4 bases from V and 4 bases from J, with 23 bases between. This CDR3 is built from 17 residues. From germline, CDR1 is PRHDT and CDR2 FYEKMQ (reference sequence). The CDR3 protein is CASSSGRGFEGPYEQYF. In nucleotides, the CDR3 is TGTGCCAGCAGCTCAGGCAGGGGTTTCGAAGGGCCGTACGAGCAGTACTTC.

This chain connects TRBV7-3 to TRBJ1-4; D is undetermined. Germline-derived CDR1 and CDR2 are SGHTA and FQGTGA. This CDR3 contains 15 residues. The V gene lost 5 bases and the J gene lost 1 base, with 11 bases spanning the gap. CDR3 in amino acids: CASSPTGGTNEKLFF. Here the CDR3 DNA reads TGTGCCAGCAGCCCTACGGGAGGAACTAATGAAAAACTGTTTTTT. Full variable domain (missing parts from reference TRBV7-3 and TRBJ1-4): GAGVSQTPSNKVTEKGKYVELRCDPISGHTALYWYRQSLGQGPEFLIYFQGTGAADDSGLPNDRFFAVRPEGSVSTLKIQRTERGDSAVYLCASSPTGGTNEKLFFGSGTQLSVL.

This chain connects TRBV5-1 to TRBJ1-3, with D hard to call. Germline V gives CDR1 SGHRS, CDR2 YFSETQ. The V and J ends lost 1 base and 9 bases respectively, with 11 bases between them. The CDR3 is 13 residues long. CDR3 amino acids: CASSLKDGGTIYF. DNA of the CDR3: TGCGCCAGCAGCTTGAAGGACGGAGGCACCATATATTTT.

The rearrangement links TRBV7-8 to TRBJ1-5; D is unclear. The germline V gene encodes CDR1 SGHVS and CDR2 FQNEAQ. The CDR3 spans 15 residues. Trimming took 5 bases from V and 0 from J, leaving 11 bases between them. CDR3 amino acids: CASSGSRNSNQPQHF. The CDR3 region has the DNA TGTGCCAGCAGCGGGAGCAGGAATAGCAATCAGCCCCAGCATTTT.

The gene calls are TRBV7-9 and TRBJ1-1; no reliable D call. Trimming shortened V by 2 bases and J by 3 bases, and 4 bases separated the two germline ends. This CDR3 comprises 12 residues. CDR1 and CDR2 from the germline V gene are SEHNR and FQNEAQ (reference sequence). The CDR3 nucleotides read TGTGCCAGCAGCTTACAGGACACTGAAGCTTTCTTT. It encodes CASSLQDTEAFF.